One and the same sample provided the 23 T cell receptor beta chains below, sequenced in a study of cytomegalovirus exposure and HLA in healthy donors (dated by TCRdb to between 2016 and 2019). The protocol used for the library was the immunoSEQ multiplex PCR assay. A mixture of 60 forward primers for TCR Vbeta segments and 13 reverse primers for TCR Jbeta segments was used in the multiplex PCR. The table comes from immuneACCESS by way of TCRdb, which keeps in-frame sequences with V and J called. Part of the clones is missing from these tables; in studies checked, under half for an unresolved V gene and the rest for unknown reasons. The sample includes 100,000 to 150,000 clones, with 60% to 85% observed a single time. The top ten clonotypes cover approximately 1.7% of the sample. Specimen: PBMCs. The receptors stem from a woman between 40 and 55 years old in good health and CMV-seronegative.

The rearrangement links TRBV10-3 to TRBJ2-5; 12 nucleotides match TRBD2. The DNA end is more similar to TRBJ2-7, so the J call may be wrong. The CDR3 has 19 residues. Germline loops: CDR1 ENHRY, CDR2 SYGVKD. In DNA form, the CDR3 reads TGTGCCATCAGTGAAGGCGGGAGCCTAGCGGGAGGGAATTCCTACGAGCAGTACTTC. Translating it yields CAISEGGSLAGGNSYEQYF.

A note on this clone: One end of the junction fails to match germline, which may point to a read error. The chain recombines TRBV7-6 with TRBJ2-7, with 7 bases identical to TRBD2. The V gene's germline CDR1 is SGHVS and CDR2 FNYEAQ. CDR3 length: 13 residues. The CDR3 sequence is CASSLAEGGERYF. CDR3 nucleotides: TGTGCCAGCAGCTTAGCGGAGGGAGGGGAGCGGTACTTC.

The chain carries TRBV5-1 and TRBJ2-1; 10 bases fit TRBD1. Germline CDR1 is SGHRS and CDR2 is YFSETQ. Trimming took 4 bases from V and 5 from J; bases not matched to a gene: 3. CDR3 length: 14 residues. The CDR3 sequence: CASSRDRGHNEQFF. The CDR3 DNA is TGCGCCAGCAGCCGGGACAGGGGTCACAATGAGCAGTTCTTC.

The chain couples TRBV11-3 to TRBJ2-7; D is possibly TRBD2 (6 bases). The germline CDR1 and CDR2 sequences are SGHNT and YENEEA. The CDR3 is made up of 16 amino acids. V dropped 3 bases and J dropped 2 bases, with 17 bases sitting between them. CDR3 sequence: CASSFSSVGGTYEQYF. The CDR3 region has the DNA TGTGCCAGCAGCTTCTCCTCGGTTGGCGGGACCTACGAGCAGTACTTC.

The rearrangement joins TRBV5-6 to TRBJ1-1; D remains unclear. Trimming pared 0 bases from V and 8 bases from J, leaving 5 bases between. This CDR3 comprises 11 residues. CDR1 SGHDT and CDR2 YYEEEE come from the germline V gene. CDR3 residues: CASSLGPEAFF. The CDR3 nucleotides read TGTGCCAGCAGCTTGGGGCCGGAAGCTTTCTTT.

This clone was observed a few times. The V call is TRBV5-1, the J call TRBJ1-1, with D maybe TRBD1 (6 bases). The CDR3 runs 14 residues. V lost 4 bases to trimming and J lost 10 bases, with 20 bases between them. The germline V gene has CDR1 SGHRS and CDR2 YFSETQ. The CDR3 DNA reads TGCGCCAGCAGCCCGGGGCAGCCGGGGACAATAGCTTTCTTT. It specifies CASSPGQPGTIAFF.

The chain joins TRBV19 to TRBJ2-1; TRBD1 is a possible D gene (6 bases). Deletions cut 4 bases from V and 4 bases from J, with 14 bases between. The CDR3 covers 15 residues. Germline lookup yields CDR1 LNHDA and CDR2 SQIVND (reference sequence). The CDR3 spells CASSNYRTDYNEQFF. The CDR3 nucleotides are TGTGCCAGTAGTAATTACCGGACAGATTACAATGAGCAGTTCTTC. Looking up the rest from reference TRBV19 and TRBJ2-1 gives the full variable domain: DGGITQSPKYLFRKEGQNVTLSCEQNLNHDAMYWYRQDPGQGLRLIYYSQIVNDFQKGDIAEGYSVSREKKESFPLTVTSAQKNPTAFYLCASSNYRTDYNEQFFGPGTRLTVL.

The gene calls are TRBV5-4 and TRBJ1-5; D is perhaps TRBD1 (5 bases). The germline CDR1 and CDR2 sequences are SGHNT and YYREEE (reference sequence). With 0 bases removed from V and 2 bases from J, the gap between germline ends came to 15 bases. There are 17 residues in the CDR3. CDR3 in DNA: TGTGCCAGCAGCTTGGGCCCTGGGCAGGGTGGCAATCAGCCCCAGCATTTT. Its protein product is CASSLGPGQGGNQPQHF.

This CDR3 is CASSVALQGGGYTF. Written as DNA, the CDR3 is TGTGCCAGCAGCGTAGCTCTCCAGGGCGGAGGCTACACCTTC. The J gene is TRBJ1-2, the V gene TRBV9, with TRBD1 as a possible D gene (5 bases). V lost 0 bases and J lost 8, with 14 bases in between. This CDR3 contains 14 residues. Per germline, CDR1 SGDLS and CDR2 YYNGEE.

V is TRBV6-1 and J is TRBJ2-1; 7 bases are shared with TRBD1. With 6 bases clipped from V and 6 bases from J, the junction kept 11 bases outside the gene matches. Per the germline V gene, CDR1 is MNHNS and CDR2 is SASEGT. CDR3 length: 15 residues. The CDR3 bases are TGTGCCAGCAGGAACCGGGACAGACTTGTCAATGAGCAGTTCTTC. This translates into CASRNRDRLVNEQFF.

The chain couples TRBV9 to TRBJ2-1, with a possible D match to TRBD2 (5 bases). Trimming stripped 0 bases from V and 8 bases from J, with 15 bases between. CDR3 length: 15 residues. Germline loops: CDR1 SGDLS, CDR2 YYNGEE. This chain's CDR3 is CASSVEGRSGDEQFF. The CDR3, as DNA: TGTGCCAGCAGCGTAGAAGGACGATCCGGGGATGAGCAGTTCTTC.

The V call is TRBV7-6, the J call TRBJ1-1; possible D gene TRBD1, 6 bases. This CDR3 contains 16 residues. Between the trimmed V and J ends, which lost 1 base and 6 bases, there was a span of 18 bases. Germline assignment: CDR1 SGHVS and CDR2 FNYEAQ. The DNA for the CDR3 is TGTGCCAGCAGCTTAGGGATTGGGGGGGCGGGGGCTGAAGCTTTCTTT. Residues: CASSLGIGGAGAEAFF.

This clone came up once. This chain uses TRBV5-4 with TRBJ2-3; TRBD1 matches at 10 bases. Germline CDR1 is SGHNT and CDR2 is YYREEE (reference sequence). Losses at the gene ends were 3 bases for V and 5 bases for J; bases not matched to a gene: 9. The CDR3 contains 16 residues. The CDR3 spells CASSSKTGGRVDTQYF. CDR3 DNA sequence: TGTGCCAGCAGCTCTAAGACAGGGGGCCGGGTAGATACGCAGTATTTT. The full variable domain, in which reference TRBV5-4 and TRBJ2-3 provide the parts outside the CDR3, is ETGVTQSPTHLIKTRGQQVTLRCSSQSGHNTVSWYQQALGQGPQFIFQYYREEENGRGNFPPRFSGLQFPNYSSELNVNALELDDSALYLCASSSKTGGRVDTQYFGPGTRLTVL.

This clone was picked up a small number of times. The CDR3 DNA reads as TGTGCCAGCAGTGAAGCGCTTCTTGGGGGGAATGAGCAGTTCTTC. Amino acid sequence: CASSEALLGGNEQFF. The rearrangement links TRBV2 to TRBJ2-1; perhaps TRBD2 as D (6 bases). CDR3 length: 15 amino acids. Trimming stripped 0 bases from V and 7 bases from J, with 13 bases between. The germline CDR1 and CDR2 sequences are SNHLY and FYNNEI.

This sequence joins TRBV27 and TRBJ2-7, with D unclear. V lost 6 bases and J 2 bases, leaving 8 bases between the germline ends. Germline CDR1 and CDR2: MNHEY and SMNVEV (reference sequence). CDR3 length: 12 residues. CDR3 bases: TGTGCCAGCAGCACCACACCCTACGAGCAGTACTTC. As protein: CASSTTPYEQYF.

This clone was detected a few times. The CDR3 DNA is TGTGCCAGCAGTTACCCTAGCGGGGGCCAATCTCTTGAGCAGTTCTTC. Its protein is CASSYPSGGQSLEQFF. The chain uses TRBV6-5 and TRBJ2-1, with 10 bases matching TRBD2. V lost 2 bases and J lost 9; bases outside the gene matches: 10. The germline V gene encodes CDR1 MNHEY and CDR2 SVGAGI. The CDR3 loop spans 16 amino acids.

This chain connects TRBV18 to TRBJ1-1, with D possibly TRBD1 on 6 matching bases. There are 14 residues in the CDR3. Per the germline V gene, CDR1 is KGHSH and CDR2 is LQKENI. V gave up 5 bases and J gave up 1 base, with 11 bases separating them. CDR3 sequence: CASSSGTPNTEAFF. The CDR3 DNA sequence: TGTGCCAGCTCAAGTGGGACACCGAACACTGAAGCTTTCTTT.

The rearrangement joins TRBV5-1 to TRBJ1-4; TRBD1 matches at 9 bases. This CDR3 is built from 16 residues. The J segment lost 4 bases and the V segment lost 4 bases, leaving 8 bases of the junction unmatched. CDR1 and CDR2 from the germline V gene are SGHRS and YFSETQ. The CDR3 DNA follows: TGCGCCAGCAGCCCGGGACAGGGTGGTTATAATGAAAAACTGTTTTTT. Protein sequence: CASSPGQGGYNEKLFF.

The chain joins TRBV28 to TRBJ1-1, with a possible D match to TRBD1 (6 bases). This CDR3 contains 16 residues. Germline CDR1 reads MDHEN; CDR2 reads SYDVKM. V lost 5 bases to trimming and J lost 5 bases, with 21 bases between them. The CDR3 region is CASSPPGHQSGTEAFF. CDR3 nucleotide sequence: TGTGCCAGCAGTCCCCCGGGACACCAGTCAGGGACTGAAGCTTTCTTT. Full variable domain (missing parts from reference TRBV28 and TRBJ1-1): DVKVTQSSRYLVKRTGEKVFLECVQDMDHENMFWYRQDPGLGLRLIYFSYDVKMKEKGDIPEGYSVSREKKERFSLILESASTNQTSMYLCASSPPGHQSGTEAFFGQGTRLTVV.

This chain links TRBV10-2 with TRBJ2-2, with TRBD2 matching over 12 bases. The junction had 7 bases not matched to a gene; V was cut back by 2 bases and J by 3 bases. Germline V gene data show CDR1 as WSHSY and CDR2 as SAAADI. The CDR3 runs to 18 residues. Here the CDR3 DNA reads TGCGCCAGCAGTGAGGCTAGCGGGAGGGTTTGGGACACCGGGGAGCTGTTTTTT. Its translation: CASSEASGRVWDTGELFF.

The chain uses TRBV14 and TRBJ2-1; 9 positions agree with TRBD1. The CDR3 runs to 16 residues. After removal of 0 bases from V and 8 bases from J, the junction contained 8 bases not matched to a gene. Germline values: CDR1 SGHDN, CDR2 FVKESK. The CDR3 spells CASSQDLWTGVHEQFF. The DNA of the CDR3 is TGTGCCAGCAGCCAAGATCTTTGGACAGGGGTTCATGAGCAGTTCTTC. The full variable domain, rest sourced from reference TRBV14 and TRBJ2-1, is EAGVTQFPSHSVIEKGQTVTLRCDPISGHDNLYWYRRVMGKEIKFLLHFVKESKQDESGMPNNRFLAERTGGTYSTLKVQPAELEDSGVYFCASSQDLWTGVHEQFFGPGTRLTVL.

The gene calls are TRBV30 and TRBJ1-6, with D perhaps matching TRBD1 (5 bases). The CDR3 has 15 amino acids. Per the germline V gene, CDR1 is GTSNPN and CDR2 is SVGIG (reference sequence). The ends were cut back, 1 base at V and 1 base at J, with 8 bases in the middle. CDR3 in amino acids: CAWSAGVSYNSPLHF. The CDR3, as DNA: TGTGCCTGGAGTGCGGGGGTGTCCTATAATTCACCCCTCCACTTT.

This rearrangement joins TRBV10-3 to TRBJ2-3, with D tentatively TRBD1 (6 bases). Germline CDR1 and CDR2: ENHRY and SYGVKD. The CDR3 extends over 14 amino acids. The V gene lost 10 bases and the J gene lost 0 bases, with 14 bases spanning the gap. The CDR3 spells CATWTASSTDTQYF. The DNA for the CDR3 is TGTGCCACCTGGACAGCGTCTAGCACAGATACGCAGTATTTT.